One TCR beta chain is described in this entry. The data belong to a study of blood T cell repertoires in COVID-19. Overall study: The study drew acute and convalescent COVID-19 samples from the United States, Italy and Spain. Sample material is recorded as cDNA or gDNA derived from T cells, B-cell-depleted T cells, or PBMCs.

Original processing methods: By means of reference gene primer amplification, nucleated cell counts were estimated. TCRdb's table, derived via immunoSEQ multiplex PCR, lists solely in-frame clones and lacks some. Clone size and the V and J calls come from that table; the DNA yielded D and trimming. The data hold about 130,000 clones, with roughly four fifths observed a single time. The CDR3 has 14 amino acids. From germline, CDR1 is LNHDA and CDR2 SQIVND (reference sequence). V was trimmed by 7 bases and J by 5 bases, leaving 14 bases between them. Specimen: peripheral blood. The clonotype originates from a woman in her fifties or sixties with acute or convalescent COVID-19. The chain uses TRBV19 and TRBJ1-4; tentatively, D is TRBD1 (5 bases). The CDR3 region is CASTLDKLNEKLFF. The CDR3 coding sequence is TGTGCCAGTACCCTGGACAAGCTCAATGAAAAACTGTTTTTT.